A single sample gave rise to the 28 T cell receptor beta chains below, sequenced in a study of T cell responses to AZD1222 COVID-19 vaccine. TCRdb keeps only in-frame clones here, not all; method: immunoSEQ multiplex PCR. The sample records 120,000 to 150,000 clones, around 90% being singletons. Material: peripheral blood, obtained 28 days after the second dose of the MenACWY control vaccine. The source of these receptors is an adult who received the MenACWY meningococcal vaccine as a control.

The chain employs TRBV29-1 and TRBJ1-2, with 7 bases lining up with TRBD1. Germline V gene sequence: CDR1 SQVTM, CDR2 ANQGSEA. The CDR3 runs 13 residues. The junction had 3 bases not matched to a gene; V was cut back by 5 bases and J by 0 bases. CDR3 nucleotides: TGCAGCGTTCGGACAGGAGCTAACTATGGCTACACCTTC. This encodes CSVRTGANYGYTF.

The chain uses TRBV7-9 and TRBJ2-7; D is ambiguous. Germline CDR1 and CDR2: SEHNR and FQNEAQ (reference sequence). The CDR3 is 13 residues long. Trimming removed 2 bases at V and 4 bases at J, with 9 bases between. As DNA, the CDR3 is TGTGCCAGCAGCTTATCACTGGCGTACGAGCAGTACTTC. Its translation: CASSLSLAYEQYF.

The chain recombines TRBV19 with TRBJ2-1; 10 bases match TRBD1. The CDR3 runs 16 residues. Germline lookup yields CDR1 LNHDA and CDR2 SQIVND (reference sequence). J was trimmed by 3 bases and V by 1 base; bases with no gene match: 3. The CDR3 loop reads CASSIGRDRGYNEQFF. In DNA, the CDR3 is TGTGCCAGTAGTATAGGTAGGGACAGGGGCTACAATGAGCAGTTCTTC.

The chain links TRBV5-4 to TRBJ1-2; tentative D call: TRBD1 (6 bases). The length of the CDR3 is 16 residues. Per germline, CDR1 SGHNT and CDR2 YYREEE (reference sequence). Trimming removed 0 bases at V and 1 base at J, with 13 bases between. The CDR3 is CASSLDGDIYNYGYTF. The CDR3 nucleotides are TGTGCCAGCAGCTTGGATGGGGACATCTATAACTATGGCTACACCTTC.

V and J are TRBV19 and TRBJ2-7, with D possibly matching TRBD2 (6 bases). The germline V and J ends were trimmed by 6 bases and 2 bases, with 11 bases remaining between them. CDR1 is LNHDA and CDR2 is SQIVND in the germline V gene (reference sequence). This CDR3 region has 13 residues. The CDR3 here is CASSLSGAYEQYF. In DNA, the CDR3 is TGTGCCAGTAGCCTCTCGGGAGCCTACGAGCAGTACTTC.

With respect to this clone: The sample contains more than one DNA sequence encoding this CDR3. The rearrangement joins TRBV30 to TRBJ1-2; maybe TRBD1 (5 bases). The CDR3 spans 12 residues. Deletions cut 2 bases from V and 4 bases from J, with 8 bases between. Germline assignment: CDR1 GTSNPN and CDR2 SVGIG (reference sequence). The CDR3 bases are TGTGCCTGGAGTAAGGGGCCCTATGGCTACACCTTC. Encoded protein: CAWSKGPYGYTF. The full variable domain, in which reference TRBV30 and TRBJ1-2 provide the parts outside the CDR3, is SQTIHQWPATLVQPVGSPLSLECTVEGTSNPNLYWYRQAAGRGLQLLFYSVGIGQISSEVPQNLSASRPQDRQFILSSKKLLLSDSGFYLCAWSKGPYGYTFGSGTRLTVV.

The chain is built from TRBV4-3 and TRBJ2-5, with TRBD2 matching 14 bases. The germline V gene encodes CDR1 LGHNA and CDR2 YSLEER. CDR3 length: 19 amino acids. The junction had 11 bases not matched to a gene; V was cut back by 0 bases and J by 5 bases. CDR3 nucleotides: TGCGCCAGCAGCCAAGATATCCCGACTAGCGGGGGGGCCGCGGAGACCCAGTACTTC. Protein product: CASSQDIPTSGGAAETQYF.

The CDR3 DNA is TGCGCCAGCAGCCGAAAAAGGGTCCGGCCTAGCGGGGTATACAATGAGCAGTTCTTC. Residues: CASSRKRVRPSGVYNEQFF. The rearrangement links TRBV4-1 to TRBJ2-1; TRBD2 aligns across 9 bases. The CDR3 is made up of 19 amino acids. After removal of 4 bases from V and 4 bases from J, the junction contained 17 bases not matched to a gene. Germline V gene sequence: CDR1 MGHRA, CDR2 YSYEKL.

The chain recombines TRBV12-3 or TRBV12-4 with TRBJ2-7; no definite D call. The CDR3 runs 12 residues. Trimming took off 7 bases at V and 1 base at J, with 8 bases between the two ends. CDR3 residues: CASKQDSYEQYF. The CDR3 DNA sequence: TGTGCCAGCAAGCAGGATTCCTACGAGCAGTACTTC.

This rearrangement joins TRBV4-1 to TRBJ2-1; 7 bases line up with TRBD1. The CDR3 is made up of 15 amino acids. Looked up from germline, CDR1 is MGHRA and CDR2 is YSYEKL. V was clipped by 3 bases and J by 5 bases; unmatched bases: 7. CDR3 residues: CASSHPTGFDNEQFF. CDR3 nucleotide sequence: TGCGCCAGCAGCCATCCGACAGGGTTCGACAATGAGCAGTTCTTC.

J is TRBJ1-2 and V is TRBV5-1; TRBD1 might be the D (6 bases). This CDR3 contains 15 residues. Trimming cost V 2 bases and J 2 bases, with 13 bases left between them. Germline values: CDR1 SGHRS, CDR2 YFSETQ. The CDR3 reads CASSLGGRGNYGYTF. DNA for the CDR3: TGCGCCAGCAGCTTAGGGGGGCGTGGGAACTATGGCTACACCTTC.

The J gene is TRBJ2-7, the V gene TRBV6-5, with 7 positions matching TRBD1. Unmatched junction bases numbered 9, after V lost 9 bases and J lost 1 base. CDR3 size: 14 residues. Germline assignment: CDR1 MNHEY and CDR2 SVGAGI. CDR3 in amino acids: CASGTAVSSYEQYF. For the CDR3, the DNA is TGTGCCAGTGGGACAGCCGTTTCGTCCTACGAGCAGTACTTC.

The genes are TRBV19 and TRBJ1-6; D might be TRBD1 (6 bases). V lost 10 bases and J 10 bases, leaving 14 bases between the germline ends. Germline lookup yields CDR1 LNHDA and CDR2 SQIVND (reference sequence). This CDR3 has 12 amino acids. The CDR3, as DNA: TGTGCCAAAAGTCGAGGGGGATCACCCCTCCACTTT. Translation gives CAKSRGGSPLHF.

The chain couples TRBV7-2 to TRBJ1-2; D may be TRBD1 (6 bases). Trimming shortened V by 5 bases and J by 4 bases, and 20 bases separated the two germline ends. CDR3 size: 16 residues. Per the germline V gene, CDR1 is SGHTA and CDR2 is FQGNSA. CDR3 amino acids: CASSDTGAGRVYGYTF. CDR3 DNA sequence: TGTGCCAGCAGCGATACGGGGGCAGGGCGGGTCTATGGCTACACCTTC. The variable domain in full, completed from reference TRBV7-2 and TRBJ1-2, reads GAGVSQSPSNKVTEKGKDVELRCDPISGHTALYWYRQSLGQGLEFLIYFQGNSAPDKSGLPSDRFSAERTGGSVSTLTIQRTQQEDSAVYLCASSDTGAGRVYGYTFGSGTRLTVV.

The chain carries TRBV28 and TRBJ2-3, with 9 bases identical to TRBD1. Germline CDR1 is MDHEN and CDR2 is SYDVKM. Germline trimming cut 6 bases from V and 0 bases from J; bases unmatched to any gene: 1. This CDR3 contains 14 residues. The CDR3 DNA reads TGTGCCAGCAGCGGGACAGGGAGCACAGATACGCAGTATTTT. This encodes CASSGTGSTDTQYF.

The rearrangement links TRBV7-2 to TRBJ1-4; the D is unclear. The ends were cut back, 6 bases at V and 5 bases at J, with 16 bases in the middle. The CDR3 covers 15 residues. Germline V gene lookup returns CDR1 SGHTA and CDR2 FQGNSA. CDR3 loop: CASSYVRGGNEKLFF. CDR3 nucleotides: TGTGCCAGCAGTTACGTCCGGGGTGGCAATGAAAAACTGTTTTTT.

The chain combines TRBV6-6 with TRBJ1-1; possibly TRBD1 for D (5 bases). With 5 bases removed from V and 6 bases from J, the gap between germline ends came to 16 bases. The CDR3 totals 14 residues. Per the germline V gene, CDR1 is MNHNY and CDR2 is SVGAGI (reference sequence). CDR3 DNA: TGTGCCAGCAGTCCCCCGGGGCTCGGGGCTGAAGCTTTCTTT. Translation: CASSPPGLGAEAFF.

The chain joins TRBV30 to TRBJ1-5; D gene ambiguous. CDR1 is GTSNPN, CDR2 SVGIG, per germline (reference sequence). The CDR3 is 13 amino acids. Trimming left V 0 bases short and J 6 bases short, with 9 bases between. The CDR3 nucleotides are TGTGCCTGGAGTGTACGGAACAGTCAGCCCCAGCATTTT. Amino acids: CAWSVRNSQPQHF.

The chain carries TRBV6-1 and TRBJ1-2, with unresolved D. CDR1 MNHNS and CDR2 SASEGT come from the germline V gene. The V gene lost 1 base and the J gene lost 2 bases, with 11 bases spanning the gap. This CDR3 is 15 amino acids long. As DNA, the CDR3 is TGTGCCAGCAGTGAAGGTCGGGCTCCGAACTATGGCTACACCTTC. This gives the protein CASSEGRAPNYGYTF.

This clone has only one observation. This CDR3 is CATSPSAPGPQHF. The CDR3 nucleotides read TGTGCCACCAGCCCCTCCGCCCCCGGGCCCCAGCATTTT. The chain uses TRBV24-1 and TRBJ1-5; D remains unclear. The V and J ends lost 7 bases and 9 bases respectively, with 15 bases between them. There are 13 residues in the CDR3. Germline V gene data show CDR1 as KGHDR and CDR2 as SFDVKD.

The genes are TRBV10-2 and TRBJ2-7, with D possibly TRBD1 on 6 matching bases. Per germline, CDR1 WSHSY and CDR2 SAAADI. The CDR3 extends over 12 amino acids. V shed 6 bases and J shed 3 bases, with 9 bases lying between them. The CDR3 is CASSQDSYEQYF. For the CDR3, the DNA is TGCGCCAGCAGCCAGGACAGCTACGAGCAGTACTTC.

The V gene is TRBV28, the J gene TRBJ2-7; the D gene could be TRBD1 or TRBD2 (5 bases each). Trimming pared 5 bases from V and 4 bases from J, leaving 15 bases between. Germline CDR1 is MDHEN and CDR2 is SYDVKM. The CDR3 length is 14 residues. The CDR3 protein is CASSPLGESYEQYF. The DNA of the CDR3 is TGTGCCAGCAGTCCCTTGGGGGAGTCGTACGAGCAGTACTTC. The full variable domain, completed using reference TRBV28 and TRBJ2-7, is DVKVTQSSRYLVKRTGEKVFLECVQDMDHENMFWYRQDPGLGLRLIYFSYDVKMKEKGDIPEGYSVSREKKERFSLILESASTNQTSMYLCASSPLGESYEQYFGPGTRLTVT.

The CDR3 sequence: CASSGWGRSTDTQYF. DNA for the CDR3: TGTGCCAGCAGTGGATGGGGGAGAAGCACAGATACGCAGTATTTT. This rearrangement joins TRBV2 to TRBJ2-3; D could derive from TRBD1 or TRBD2 (5 bases each). The CDR3 is 15 amino acids. The V and J ends lost 4 bases and 0 bases respectively, with 11 bases between them. Germline V gives CDR1 SNHLY, CDR2 FYNNEI.

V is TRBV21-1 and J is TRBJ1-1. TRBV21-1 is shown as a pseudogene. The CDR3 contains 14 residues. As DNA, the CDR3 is TGTGCCAGCAGCAAAGCTCCGGGGTTGGGTGAAGCTTTCTTT. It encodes CASSKAPGLGEAFF.

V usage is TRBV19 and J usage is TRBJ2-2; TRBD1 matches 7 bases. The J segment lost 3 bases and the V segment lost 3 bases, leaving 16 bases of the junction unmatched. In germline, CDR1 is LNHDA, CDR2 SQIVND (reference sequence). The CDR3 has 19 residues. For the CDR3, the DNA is TGTGCCAGTAGTATTGTGGGTATGGGGACAGTGAGGGACACCGGGGAGCTGTTTTTT. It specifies CASSIVGMGTVRDTGELFF.

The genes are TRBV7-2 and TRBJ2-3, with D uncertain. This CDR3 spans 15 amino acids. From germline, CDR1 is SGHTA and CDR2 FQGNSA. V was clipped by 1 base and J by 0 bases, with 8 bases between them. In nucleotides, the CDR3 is TGTGCCAGCAGCTTAGGTCACAGCAGCACAGATACGCAGTATTTT. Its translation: CASSLGHSSTDTQYF.

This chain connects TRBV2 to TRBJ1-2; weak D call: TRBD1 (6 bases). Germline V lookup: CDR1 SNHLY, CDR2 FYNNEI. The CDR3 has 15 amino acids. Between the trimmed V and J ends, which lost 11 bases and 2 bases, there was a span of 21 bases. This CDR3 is CAGQSEQGRNYGYTF. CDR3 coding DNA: TGTGCCGGGCAGTCGGAACAGGGACGAAACTATGGCTACACCTTC.

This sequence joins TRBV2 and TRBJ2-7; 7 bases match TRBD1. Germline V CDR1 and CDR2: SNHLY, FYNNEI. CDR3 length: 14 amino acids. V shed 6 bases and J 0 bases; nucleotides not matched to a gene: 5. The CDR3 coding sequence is TGTGCCAGCAGGTCGTGGGACAGCTCCTACGAGCAGTACTTC. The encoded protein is CASRSWDSSYEQYF.